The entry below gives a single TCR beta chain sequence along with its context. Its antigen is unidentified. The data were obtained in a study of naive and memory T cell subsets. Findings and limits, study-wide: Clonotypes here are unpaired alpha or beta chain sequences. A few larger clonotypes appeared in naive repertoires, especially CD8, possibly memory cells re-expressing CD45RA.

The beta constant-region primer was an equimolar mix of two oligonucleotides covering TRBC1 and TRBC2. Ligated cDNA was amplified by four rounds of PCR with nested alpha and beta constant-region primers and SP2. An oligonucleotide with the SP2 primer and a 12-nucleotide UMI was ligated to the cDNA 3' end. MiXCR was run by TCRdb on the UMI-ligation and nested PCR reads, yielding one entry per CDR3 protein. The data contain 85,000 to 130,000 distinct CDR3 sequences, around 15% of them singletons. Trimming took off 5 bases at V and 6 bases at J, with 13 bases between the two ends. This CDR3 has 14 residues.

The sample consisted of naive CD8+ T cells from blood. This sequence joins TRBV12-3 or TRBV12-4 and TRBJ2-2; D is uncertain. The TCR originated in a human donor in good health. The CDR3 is CASSVGLFSGELFF. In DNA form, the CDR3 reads TGTGCCAGCAGTGTAGGGTTGTTTTCCGGGGAGCTGTTTTTT.